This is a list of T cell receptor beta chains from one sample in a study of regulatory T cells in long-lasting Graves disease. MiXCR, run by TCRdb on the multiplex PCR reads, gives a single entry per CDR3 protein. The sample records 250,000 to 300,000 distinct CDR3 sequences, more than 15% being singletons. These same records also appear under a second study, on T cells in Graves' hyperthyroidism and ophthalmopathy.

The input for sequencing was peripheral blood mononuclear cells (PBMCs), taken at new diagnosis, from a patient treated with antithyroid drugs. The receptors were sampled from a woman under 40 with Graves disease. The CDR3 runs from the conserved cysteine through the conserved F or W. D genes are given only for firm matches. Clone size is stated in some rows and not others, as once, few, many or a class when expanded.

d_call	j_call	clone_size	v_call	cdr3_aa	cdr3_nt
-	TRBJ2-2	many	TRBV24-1	CATSDFLTGELFF	TGTGCCACCAGTGACTTCTTGACCGGGGAGCTGTTTTTT
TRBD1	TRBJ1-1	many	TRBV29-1	CSVTGVGTEAFF	TGCAGCGTTACAGGGGTTGGCACTGAAGCTTTCTTT
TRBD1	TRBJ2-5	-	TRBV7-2	CASSPGQGVLKTQYF	TGTGCCAGCAGCCCCGGACAGGGGGTTCTGAAGACCCAGTACTTC
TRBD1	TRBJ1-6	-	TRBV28	CASSLGRGGIKSPLHF	TGTGCCAGCAGTTTGGGCAGGGGGGGTATAAAGTCACCCCTCCACTTT
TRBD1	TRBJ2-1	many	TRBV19	CASTTDRERSNEQFF	TGTGCCAGTACTACGGACAGGGAACGAAGCAATGAGCAGTTCTTC
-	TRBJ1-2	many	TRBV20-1	CSASVGTHYGYTF	TGCAGTGCTAGTGTCGGGACACACTATGGCTACACCTTC
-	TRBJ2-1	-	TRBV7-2	CASSSTGLSNEQFF	TGTGCCAGCAGCTCTACAGGGCTAAGCAATGAGCAGTTCTTC
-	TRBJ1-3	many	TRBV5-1	CASSQQGISGNTIYF	TGCGCCAGCAGCCAACAGGGAATCTCTGGAAACACCATATATTTT
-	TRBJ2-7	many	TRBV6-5	CASSYRDRRNEQYF	TGTGCCAGCAGTTACCGAGACAGGAGGAACGAGCAGTACTTC
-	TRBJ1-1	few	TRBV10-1	CASSETGTEAFF	TGCGCCAGCAGCGAGACGGGGACTGAAGCTTTCTTT
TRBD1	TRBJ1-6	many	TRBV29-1	CSVGGQGNNSPLHF	TGCAGCGTTGGGGGACAGGGAAATAATTCACCCCTCCACTTT
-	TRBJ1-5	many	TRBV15	CATSRDQQNQPQHF	TGTGCCACCAGCAGAGATCAACAGAATCAGCCCCAGCATTTT
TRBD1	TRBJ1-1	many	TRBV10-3	CAISEEGQGDTEAFF	TGTGCCATCAGTGAGGAGGGACAGGGGGACACTGAAGCTTTCTTT
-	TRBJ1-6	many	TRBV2	CASSEEGSGNSPLHF	TGTGCCAGCAGTGAAGAGGGATCTGGGAATTCACCCCTCCACTTT
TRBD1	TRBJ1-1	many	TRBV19	CASRRDRSRNTEAFF	TGTGCCAGTAGGAGGGACAGGTCACGGAACACTGAAGCTTTCTTT
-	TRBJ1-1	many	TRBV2	CASSEDGRGEAFF	TGTGCCAGCAGTGAGGACGGGCGAGGGGAAGCTTTCTTT
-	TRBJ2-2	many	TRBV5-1	CASSLVGTGELFF	TGTGCCAGCAGCTTGGTGGGCACCGGGGAGCTGTTTTTT
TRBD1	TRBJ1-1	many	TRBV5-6	CASSPAGQRNTEAFF	TGTGCCAGCAGCCCAGCGGGACAGAGGAACACTGAAGCTTTCTTT
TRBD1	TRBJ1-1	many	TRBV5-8	CASSSLWGDRVRTEAFF	TGTGCCAGCAGCTCCCTGTGGGGGGACAGGGTGAGAACTGAAGCTTTCTTT
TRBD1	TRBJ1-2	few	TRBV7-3	CASSLTGQLATF	TGTGCCAGCAGCTTAACGGGACAGCTGGCCACCTTC
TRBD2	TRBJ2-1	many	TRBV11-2	CASSPGLAGNQREQFF	TGTGCCAGCAGCCCCGGACTAGCGGGAAACCAACGTGAGCAGTTCTTC
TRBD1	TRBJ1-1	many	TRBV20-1	CSVRRGQGYTEAFF	TGCAGTGTCAGAAGGGGGCAGGGGTACACTGAAGCTTTCTTT
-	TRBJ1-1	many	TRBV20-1	CSARGLTNTEAFF	TGCAGTGCCAGAGGACTGACGAACACTGAAGCTTTCTTT
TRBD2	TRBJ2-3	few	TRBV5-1	CASSLGTSVDTRYF	TGCGCCAGCAGCTTGGGGACTAGCGTTGATACGCGGTATTTT
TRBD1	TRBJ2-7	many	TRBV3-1	CASSQPGQGSYEQYF	TGTGCCAGCAGCCAACCGGGACAGGGGTCCTACGAGCAGTACTTC
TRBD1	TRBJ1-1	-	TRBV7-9	CASSFQGGVNTEAFF	TGTGCCAGCAGCTTCCAGGGGGGAGTGAACACTGAAGCTTTCTTT
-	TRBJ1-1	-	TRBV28	CASSLTTMNTEAFF	TGTGCCAGCAGTTTGACAACCATGAACACTGAAGCTTTCTTT
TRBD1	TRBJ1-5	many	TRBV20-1	CSASIPGQGALGDQPQHF	TGCAGTGCTAGCATACCGGGACAGGGAGCTTTAGGAGACCAGCCCCAGCATTTT
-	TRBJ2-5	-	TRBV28	CASSSRARETQYF	TGTGCCAGCAGTTCCAGGGCACGAGAGACCCAGTACTTC
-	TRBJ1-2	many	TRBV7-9	CASSPRGPTGDYGYTF	TGTGCCAGCAGCCCCCGCGGGCCGACAGGAGACTATGGCTACACCTTC
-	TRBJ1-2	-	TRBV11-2	CASSLGHRRYGHTF	TGTGCCAGCAGCTTAGGCCACAGGAGGTATGGCCACACCTTC
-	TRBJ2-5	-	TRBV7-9	CASRTTQETQYF	TGTGCCAGCAGGACTACCCAAGAGACCCAGTACTTC
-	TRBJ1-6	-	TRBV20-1	CSARETGSYNSPLHF	TGCAGTGCTAGAGAGACAGGTTCCTATAATTCACCCCTCCACTTT
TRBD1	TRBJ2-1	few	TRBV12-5	CASGLAFWDRVLNEQFF	TGTGCTAGTGGTTTGGCCTTCTGGGACAGGGTTTTAAATGAGCAGTTCTTC
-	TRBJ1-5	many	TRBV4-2	CASSLRDTDQPQHF	TGTGCCAGCAGCCTCCGGGACACCGATCAGCCCCAGCATTTT
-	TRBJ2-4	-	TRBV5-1	CASSWGYFTKNIQYF	TGCGCCAGCAGCTGGGGGTATTTTACCAAAAACATTCAGTACTTC
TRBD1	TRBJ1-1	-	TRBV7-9	CATKQGADGTEAFF	TGTGCCACCAAACAGGGGGCTGACGGCACTGAAGCTTTCTTT
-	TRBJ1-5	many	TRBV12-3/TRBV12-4	CASTAGDQPQHF	TGTGCCAGCACGGCAGGAGATCAGCCCCAGCATTTT
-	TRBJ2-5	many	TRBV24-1	CATAPGHPTGTETQYF	TGTGCCACCGCACCGGGACACCCAACGGGGACTGAGACCCAGTACTTC
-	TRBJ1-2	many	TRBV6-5	CASSYGAGVTYGYTF	TGTGCCAGCAGTTACGGAGCGGGGGTGACCTATGGCTACACCTTC